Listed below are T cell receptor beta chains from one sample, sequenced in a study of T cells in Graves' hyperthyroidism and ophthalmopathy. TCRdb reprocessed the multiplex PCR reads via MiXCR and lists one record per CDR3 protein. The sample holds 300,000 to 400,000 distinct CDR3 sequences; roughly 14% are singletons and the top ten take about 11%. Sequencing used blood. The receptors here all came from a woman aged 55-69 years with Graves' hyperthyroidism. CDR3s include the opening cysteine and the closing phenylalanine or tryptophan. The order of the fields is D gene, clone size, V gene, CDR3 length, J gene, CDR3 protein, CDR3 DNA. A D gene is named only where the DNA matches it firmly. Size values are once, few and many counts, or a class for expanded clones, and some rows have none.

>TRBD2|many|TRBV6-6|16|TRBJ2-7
CASSYSATSGSNEQYF
TGTGCCAGCAGTTACTCCGCGACTAGCGGGAGCAACGAGCAGTACTTC
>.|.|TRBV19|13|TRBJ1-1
CASSNTWNTEAFF
TGTGCCAGTAGCAATACATGGAACACTGAAGCTTTCTTT
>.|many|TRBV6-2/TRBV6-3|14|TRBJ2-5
CASSYPRGSETQYF
TGTGCCAGCAGTTACCCTCGTGGCAGTGAGACCCAGTACTTC
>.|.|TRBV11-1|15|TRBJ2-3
CASSQEGLALDTQYF
TGCGCCAGCAGCCAAGAGGGGCTAGCCTTAGATACGCAGTATTTT
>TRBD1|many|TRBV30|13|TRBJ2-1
CACAGQGNNEQFF
TGTGCCTGCGCGGGACAGGGAAACAATGAGCAGTTCTTC
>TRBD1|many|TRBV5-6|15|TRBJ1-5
CASSLGTGVNQPQHF
TGTGCCAGCAGCTTGGGGACAGGGGTGAATCAGCCCCAGCATTTT
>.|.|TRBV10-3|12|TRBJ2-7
CAISTGNYEQYF
TGTGCCATCAGTACAGGGAATTACGAGCAGTACTTC
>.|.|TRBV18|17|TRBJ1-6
CASSPPGVSSYNSPLHF
TGTGCCAGCTCACCACCGGGGGTGAGCTCCTATAATTCACCCCTCCACTTT
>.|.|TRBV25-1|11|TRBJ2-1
CASRSISEQFF
TGTGCCAGCAGGTCCATTAGTGAGCAGTTCTTC
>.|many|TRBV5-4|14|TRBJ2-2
CASSQGGRGRELFF
TGTGCCAGCAGTCAAGGGGGTAGGGGCCGGGAGCTGTTTTTT
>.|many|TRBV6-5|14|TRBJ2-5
CASSYGYREETQYF
TGTGCCAGCAGTTACGGATACAGGGAAGAGACCCAGTACTTC
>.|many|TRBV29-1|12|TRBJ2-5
CSVGRQEETQYF
TGCAGCGTTGGTCGACAGGAAGAGACCCAGTACTTC
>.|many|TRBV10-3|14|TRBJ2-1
CAISGSGTSHEQFF
TGTGCCATCAGTGGGTCCGGGACCTCCCATGAGCAGTTCTTC